The 8 T cell receptor beta chains presented below share a single source sample, sequenced in a study of technical replicates of blood from several donors (dated by TCRdb to the late 2010s). Library preparation employed the immunoSEQ multiplex PCR assay. TCRdb obtained this table from immuneACCESS and retained in-frame rearrangements with V and J assigned. These tables miss some clones; where compared with another copy, unresolved V genes account for less than half of the shortfall, and the remainder is unexplained. This sample comprises about 53,000 clones, just over 85% of them detected only once. More than 4.5% of the sample is held by the ten biggest clonotypes. Material for sequencing was PBMCs. These receptors were collected from a human donor in good health. Some clones in this sample may be carry-over from other donors' samples.

The V and J genes are TRBV5-1 and TRBJ1-1; D gene uncertain. V lost 4 bases and J lost 1, with 17 bases in between. From germline, CDR1 is SGHRS and CDR2 YFSETQ. This CDR3 region has 16 residues. CDR3 coding DNA: TGCGCCAGCAGCACTGGGTTTTTGGAGAGGAACACTGAAGCTTTCTTT. It encodes CASSTGFLERNTEAFF.

V and J are TRBV7-9 and TRBJ1-3; TRBD1 might be the D (6 bases). Between the trimmed V and J ends, which lost 1 base and 4 bases, there was a span of 14 bases. CDR3 length equals 16 residues. CDR1 is SEHNR, CDR2 FQNEAQ, per germline (reference sequence). As DNA, the CDR3 is TGTGCCAGCAGCTTAGTAACGGGGGGCGACGGAAACACCATATATTTT. It encodes CASSLVTGGDGNTIYF.

The CDR3 bases are TGTGCCAGCAGCAACCCTCAGGGGGCGCTGACAGATACGCAGTATTTT. It yields the protein CASSNPQGALTDTQYF. The rearrangement links TRBV7-6 to TRBJ2-3, with TRBD1 matching over 8 bases. J was trimmed by 3 bases and V by 5 bases; bases with no gene match: 10. Germline CDR1 reads SGHVS; CDR2 reads FNYEAQ. CDR3 size: 16 residues.

The chain combines TRBV4-2 with TRBJ2-5; 10 bases fit TRBD2. J was trimmed by 1 base and V by 3 bases; bases with no gene match: 2. The CDR3 sequence is 15 residues long. The V gene's germline CDR1 is LGHNA and CDR2 YNFKEQ. CDR3 DNA: TGTGCCAGCAGCCAGCGACTAGCGGGCCAAGAGACCCAGTACTTC. Translation: CASSQRLAGQETQYF.

The chain is built from TRBV29-1 and TRBJ2-5, with 8 bases fitting TRBD2. The germline gives CDR1 SQVTM, CDR2 ANQGSEA. The CDR3 is 15 amino acids. V shed 4 bases, J shed 1 base, and the junction held 8 bases outside the gene matches. CDR3: CSVGPAGDIQETQYF. In DNA form, the CDR3 reads TGCAGCGTTGGCCCAGCGGGAGATATCCAAGAGACCCAGTACTTC.

The V call is TRBV5-1, the J call TRBJ2-1, with TRBD2 matching over 11 bases. V gave up 5 bases and J gave up 4 bases; unmatched junction bases: 5. This CDR3 spans 15 amino acids. The germline V gene has CDR1 SGHRS and CDR2 YFSETQ. CDR3 in DNA: TGCGCCAGCAGACTAGCGGGAGAAGGGTACAATGAGCAGTTCTTC. Protein: CASRLAGEGYNEQFF.

The genes are TRBV7-2 and TRBJ1-1; a weak D match, TRBD1 (6 bases). The CDR3 is 15 residues long. Trimming pared 0 bases from V and 1 base from J, leaving 9 bases between. CDR1 is SGHTA, CDR2 FQGNSA, per germline. The CDR3 DNA reads TGTGCCAGCAGCTTAGCGAACAGGGCGAACACTGAAGCTTTCTTT. This sequence encodes CASSLANRANTEAFF.

The chain recombines TRBV4-3 with TRBJ2-3; possible D gene TRBD2, 5 bases. The germline CDR1 and CDR2 sequences are LGHNA and YSLEER. With 0 bases removed from V and 4 bases from J, the gap between germline ends came to 8 bases. The CDR3 spans 14 residues. CDR3 loop: CASSQDRGPDTQYF. The CDR3 DNA reads TGCGCCAGCAGCCAAGATCGGGGTCCAGATACGCAGTATTTT.